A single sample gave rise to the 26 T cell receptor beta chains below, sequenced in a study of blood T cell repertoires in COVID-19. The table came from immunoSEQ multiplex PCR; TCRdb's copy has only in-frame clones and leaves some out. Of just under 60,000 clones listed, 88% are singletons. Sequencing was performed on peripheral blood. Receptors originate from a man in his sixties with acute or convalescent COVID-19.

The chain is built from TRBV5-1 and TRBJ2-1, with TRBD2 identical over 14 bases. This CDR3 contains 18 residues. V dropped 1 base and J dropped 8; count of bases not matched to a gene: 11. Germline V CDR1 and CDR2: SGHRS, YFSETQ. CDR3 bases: TGCGCCAGCAGCTTGTTAAGGGGACTAGCGGGAGAGGTGGATGAGCAGTTCTTC. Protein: CASSLLRGLAGEVDEQFF.

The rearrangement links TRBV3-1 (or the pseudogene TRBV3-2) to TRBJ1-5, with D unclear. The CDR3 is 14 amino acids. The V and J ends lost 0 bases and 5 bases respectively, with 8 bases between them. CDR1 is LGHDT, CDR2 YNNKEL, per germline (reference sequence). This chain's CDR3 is CASSQDWGDQPQHF. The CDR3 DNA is TGTGCCAGCAGCCAAGATTGGGGAGATCAGCCCCAGCATTTT.

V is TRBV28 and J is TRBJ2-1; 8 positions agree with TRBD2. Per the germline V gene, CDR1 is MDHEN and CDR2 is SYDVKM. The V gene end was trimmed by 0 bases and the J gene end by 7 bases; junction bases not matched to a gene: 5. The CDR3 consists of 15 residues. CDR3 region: CASSLWAGGRNEQFF. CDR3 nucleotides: TGTGCCAGCAGTTTATGGGCGGGAGGAAGGAATGAGCAGTTCTTC.

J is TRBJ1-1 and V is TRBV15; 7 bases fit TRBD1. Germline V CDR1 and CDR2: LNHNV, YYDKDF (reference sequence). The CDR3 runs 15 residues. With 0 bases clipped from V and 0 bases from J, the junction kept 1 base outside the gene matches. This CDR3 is CATSRDRGLNTEAFF. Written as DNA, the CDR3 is TGTGCCACCAGCAGAGATAGGGGGCTGAACACTGAAGCTTTCTTT.

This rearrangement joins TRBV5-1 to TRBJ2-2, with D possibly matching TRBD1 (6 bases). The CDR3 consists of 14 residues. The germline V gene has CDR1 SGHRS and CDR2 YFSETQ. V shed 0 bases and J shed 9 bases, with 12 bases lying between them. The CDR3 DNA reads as TGCGCCAGCAGCTTGGGGGACACCCAAAGGGAGCTGTTTTTT. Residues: CASSLGDTQRELFF.

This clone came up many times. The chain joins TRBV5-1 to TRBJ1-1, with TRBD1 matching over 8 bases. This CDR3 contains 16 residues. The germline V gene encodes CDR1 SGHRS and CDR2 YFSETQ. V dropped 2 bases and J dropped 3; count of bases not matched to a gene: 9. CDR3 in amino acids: CASSLLPDREDTEAFF. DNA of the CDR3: TGCGCCAGCAGCTTACTTCCGGACAGGGAGGACACTGAAGCTTTCTTT.

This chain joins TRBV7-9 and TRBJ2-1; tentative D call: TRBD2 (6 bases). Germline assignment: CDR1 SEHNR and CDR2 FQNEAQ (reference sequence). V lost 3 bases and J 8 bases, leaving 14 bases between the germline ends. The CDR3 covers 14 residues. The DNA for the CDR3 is TGTGCCAGCAGCTTCGGGCGGGGAGAGGATGAGCAGTTCTTC. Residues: CASSFGRGEDEQFF.

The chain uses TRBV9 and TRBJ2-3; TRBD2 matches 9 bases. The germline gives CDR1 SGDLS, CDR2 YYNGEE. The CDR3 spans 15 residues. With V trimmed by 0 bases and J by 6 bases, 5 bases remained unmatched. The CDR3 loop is CASSVGLAASDTQYF. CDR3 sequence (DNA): TGTGCCAGCAGCGTAGGACTAGCGGCGTCGGATACGCAGTATTTT.

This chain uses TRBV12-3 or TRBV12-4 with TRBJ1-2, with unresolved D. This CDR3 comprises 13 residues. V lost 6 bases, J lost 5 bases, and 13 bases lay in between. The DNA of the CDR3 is TGTGCCAGCAGAACTACCTTTCTGTATGGCTACACCTTC. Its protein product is CASRTTFLYGYTF.

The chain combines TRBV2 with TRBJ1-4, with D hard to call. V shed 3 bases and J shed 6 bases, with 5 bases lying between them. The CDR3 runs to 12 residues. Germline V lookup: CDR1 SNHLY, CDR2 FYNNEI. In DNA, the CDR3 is TGTGCCAGCAGTGATGAGGATGAAAAACTGTTTTTT. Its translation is CASSDEDEKLFF.

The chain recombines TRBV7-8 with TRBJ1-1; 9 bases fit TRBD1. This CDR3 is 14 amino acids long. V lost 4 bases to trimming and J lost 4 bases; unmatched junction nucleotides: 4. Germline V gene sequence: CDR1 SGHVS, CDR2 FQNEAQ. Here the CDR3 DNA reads TGTGCCAGCAGCTCCACGACAGGGGGCACTGAAGCTTTCTTT. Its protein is CASSSTTGGTEAFF.

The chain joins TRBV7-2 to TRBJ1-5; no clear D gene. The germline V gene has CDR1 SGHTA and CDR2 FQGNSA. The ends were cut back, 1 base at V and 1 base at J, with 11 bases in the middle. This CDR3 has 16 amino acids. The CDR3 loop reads CASSLESRSSNQPQHF. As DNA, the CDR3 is TGTGCCAGCAGCTTAGAGTCCAGGTCGAGCAATCAGCCCCAGCATTTT.

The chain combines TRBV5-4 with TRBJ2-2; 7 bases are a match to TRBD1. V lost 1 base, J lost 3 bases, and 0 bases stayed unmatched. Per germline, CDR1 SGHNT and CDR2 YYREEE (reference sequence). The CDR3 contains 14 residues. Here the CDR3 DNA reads TGTGCCAGCAGCTTGACAGGGGACACCGGGGAGCTGTTTTTT. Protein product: CASSLTGDTGELFF.

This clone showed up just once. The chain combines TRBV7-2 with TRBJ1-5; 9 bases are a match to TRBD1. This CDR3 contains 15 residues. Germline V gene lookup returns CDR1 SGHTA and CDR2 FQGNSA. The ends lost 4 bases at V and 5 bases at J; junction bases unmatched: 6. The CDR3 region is CASSWARQGDQPQHF. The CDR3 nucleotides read TGTGCCAGCAGCTGGGCTAGACAGGGGGATCAGCCCCAGCATTTT.

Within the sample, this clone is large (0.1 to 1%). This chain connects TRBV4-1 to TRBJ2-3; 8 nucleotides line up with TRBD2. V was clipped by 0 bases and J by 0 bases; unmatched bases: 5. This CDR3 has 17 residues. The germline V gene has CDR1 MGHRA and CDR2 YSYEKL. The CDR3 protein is CASSQDGAGVSTDTQYF. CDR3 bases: TGCGCCAGCAGCCAAGACGGAGCGGGAGTTAGCACAGATACGCAGTATTTT.

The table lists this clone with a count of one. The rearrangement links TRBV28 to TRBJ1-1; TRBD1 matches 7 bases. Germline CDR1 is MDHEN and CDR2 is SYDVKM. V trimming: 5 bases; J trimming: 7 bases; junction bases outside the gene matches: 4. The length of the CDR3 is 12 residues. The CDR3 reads CASSTTGYEAFF. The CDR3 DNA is TGTGCCAGCAGTACGACAGGGTATGAAGCTTTCTTT.

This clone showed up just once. The CDR3 is CASSKWPRGTYNEQFF. DNA for the CDR3: TGTGCCAGCAGCAAATGGCCCCGGGGGACCTACAATGAGCAGTTCTTC. The chain recombines TRBV21-1 with TRBJ2-1; TRBD2 is the table's D call, not checked against the DNA. TRBV21-1 is described as a pseudogene. This CDR3 comprises 16 residues.

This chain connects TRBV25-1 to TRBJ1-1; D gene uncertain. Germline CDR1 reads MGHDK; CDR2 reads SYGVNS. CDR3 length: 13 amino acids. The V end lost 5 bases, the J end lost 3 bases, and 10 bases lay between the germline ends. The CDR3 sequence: CASSRNGYTEAFF. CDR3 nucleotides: TGTGCCAGCAGTAGGAACGGGTACACTGAAGCTTTCTTT.

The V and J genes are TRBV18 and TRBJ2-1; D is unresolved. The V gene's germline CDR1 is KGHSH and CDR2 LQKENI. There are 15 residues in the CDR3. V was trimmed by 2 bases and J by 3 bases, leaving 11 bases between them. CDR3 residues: CASSPTVAGYNEQFF. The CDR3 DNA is TGTGCCAGCTCACCAACGGTAGCTGGCTACAATGAGCAGTTCTTC.

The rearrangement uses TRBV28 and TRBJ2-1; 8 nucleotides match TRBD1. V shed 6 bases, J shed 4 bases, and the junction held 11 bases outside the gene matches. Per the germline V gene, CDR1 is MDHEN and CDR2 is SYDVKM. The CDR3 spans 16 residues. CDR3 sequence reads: CASSYRTGPLYNEQFF. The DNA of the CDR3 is TGTGCCAGCAGCTACCGGACAGGGCCCCTTTACAATGAGCAGTTCTTC.

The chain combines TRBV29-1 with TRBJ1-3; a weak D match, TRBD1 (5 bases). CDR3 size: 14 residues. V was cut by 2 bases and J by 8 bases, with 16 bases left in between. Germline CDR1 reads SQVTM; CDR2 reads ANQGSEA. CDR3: CSVEKEALGDTIYF. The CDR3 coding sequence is TGCAGCGTTGAAAAAGAGGCTCTAGGGGACACCATATATTTT. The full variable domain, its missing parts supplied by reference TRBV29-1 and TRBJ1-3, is SAVISQKPSRDICQRGTSLTIQCQVDSQVTMMFWYRQQPGQSLTLIATANQGSEATYESGFVIDKFPISRPNLTFSTLTVSNMSPEDSSIYLCSVEKEALGDTIYFGEGSWLTVV.

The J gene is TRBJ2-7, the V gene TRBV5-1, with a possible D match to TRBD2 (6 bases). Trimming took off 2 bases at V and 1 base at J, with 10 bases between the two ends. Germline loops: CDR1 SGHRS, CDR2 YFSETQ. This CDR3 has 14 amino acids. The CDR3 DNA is TGCGCCAGCAGCTTATCACTAGCATCCTACGAGCAGTACTTC. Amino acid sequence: CASSLSLASYEQYF.

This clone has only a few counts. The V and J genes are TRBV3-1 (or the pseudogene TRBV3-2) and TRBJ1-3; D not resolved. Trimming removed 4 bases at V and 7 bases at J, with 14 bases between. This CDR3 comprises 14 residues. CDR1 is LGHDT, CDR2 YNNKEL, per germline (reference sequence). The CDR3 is CASSLSDVINTIYF. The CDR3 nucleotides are TGTGCCAGCAGCCTGAGCGACGTGATTAACACCATATATTTT.

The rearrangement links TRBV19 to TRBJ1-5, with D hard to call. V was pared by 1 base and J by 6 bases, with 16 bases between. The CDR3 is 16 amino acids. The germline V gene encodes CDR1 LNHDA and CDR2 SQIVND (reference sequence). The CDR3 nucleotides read TGTGCCAGTAGTATAGTGTTTCGGGATTTTGGTCAGCCCCAGCATTTT. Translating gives CASSIVFRDFGQPQHF.

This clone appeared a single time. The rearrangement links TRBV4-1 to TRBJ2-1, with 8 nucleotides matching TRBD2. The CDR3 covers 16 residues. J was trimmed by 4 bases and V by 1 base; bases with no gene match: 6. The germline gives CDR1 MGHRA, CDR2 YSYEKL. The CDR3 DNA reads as TGCGCCAGCAGCCAAGGCGTAGCGGGATCTTACAATGAGCAGTTCTTC. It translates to CASSQGVAGSYNEQFF.

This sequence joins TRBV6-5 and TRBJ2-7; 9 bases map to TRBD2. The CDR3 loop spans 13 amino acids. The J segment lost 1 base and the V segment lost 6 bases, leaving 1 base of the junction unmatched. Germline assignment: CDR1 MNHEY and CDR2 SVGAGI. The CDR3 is CASRTSGSYEQYF. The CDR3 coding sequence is TGTGCCAGCAGGACTAGCGGATCCTACGAGCAGTACTTC.